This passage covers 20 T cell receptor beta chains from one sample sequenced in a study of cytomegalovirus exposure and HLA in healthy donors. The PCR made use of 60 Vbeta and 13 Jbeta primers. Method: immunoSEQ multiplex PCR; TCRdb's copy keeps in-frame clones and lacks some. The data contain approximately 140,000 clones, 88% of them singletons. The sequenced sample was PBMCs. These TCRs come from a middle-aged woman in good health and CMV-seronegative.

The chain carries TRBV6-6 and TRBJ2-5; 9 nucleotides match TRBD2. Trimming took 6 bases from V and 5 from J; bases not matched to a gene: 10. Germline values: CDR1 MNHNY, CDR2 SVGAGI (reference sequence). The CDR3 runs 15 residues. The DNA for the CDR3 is TGTGCCAGCAGACTCGCCCTAGCGGGGCGGGAGACCCAGTACTTC. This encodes CASRLALAGRETQYF.

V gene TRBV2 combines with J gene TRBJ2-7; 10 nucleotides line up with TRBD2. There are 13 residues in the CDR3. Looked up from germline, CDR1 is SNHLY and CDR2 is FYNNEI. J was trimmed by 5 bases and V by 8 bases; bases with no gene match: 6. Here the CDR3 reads CASLAGALDEQYF. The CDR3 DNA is TGTGCCAGCCTAGCGGGAGCTCTAGACGAGCAGTACTTC.

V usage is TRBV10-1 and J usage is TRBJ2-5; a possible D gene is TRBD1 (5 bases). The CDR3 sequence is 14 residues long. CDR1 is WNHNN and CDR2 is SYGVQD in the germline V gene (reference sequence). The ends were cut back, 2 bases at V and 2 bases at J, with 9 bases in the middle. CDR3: CASSEAPGQETQYF. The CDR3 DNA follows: TGCGCCAGCAGTGAGGCGCCAGGGCAAGAGACCCAGTACTTC.

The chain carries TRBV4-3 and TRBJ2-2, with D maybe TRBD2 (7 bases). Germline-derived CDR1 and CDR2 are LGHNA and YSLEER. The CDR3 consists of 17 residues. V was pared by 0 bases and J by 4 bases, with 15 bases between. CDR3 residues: CASSQDPRGAGTGELFF. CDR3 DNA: TGCGCCAGCAGCCAAGATCCACGGGGGGCGGGCACCGGGGAGCTGTTTTTT.

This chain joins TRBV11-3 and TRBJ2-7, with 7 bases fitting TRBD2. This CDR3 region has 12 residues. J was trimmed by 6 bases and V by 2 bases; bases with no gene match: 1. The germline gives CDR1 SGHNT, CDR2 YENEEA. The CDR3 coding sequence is TGTGCCAGCAGCTTACGGGAGGCCGAGCAGTACTTC. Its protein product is CASSLREAEQYF.

Here the CDR3 DNA reads TGCGCCAGCAGCCACATAGGGGGCGCTCAGGAAAAACTGTTTTTT. This sequence encodes CASSHIGGAQEKLFF. V and J are TRBV4-1 and TRBJ1-4; 7 nucleotides align to TRBD1. Germline V gene data show CDR1 as MGHRA and CDR2 as YSYEKL. Unmatched junction bases numbered 9, after V lost 3 bases and J lost 8 bases. The CDR3 length is 15 residues.

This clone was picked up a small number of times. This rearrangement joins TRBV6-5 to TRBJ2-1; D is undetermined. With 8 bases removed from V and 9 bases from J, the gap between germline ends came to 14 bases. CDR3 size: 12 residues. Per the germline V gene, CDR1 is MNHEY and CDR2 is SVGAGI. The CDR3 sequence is CASGARRGEQFF. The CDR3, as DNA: TGTGCCAGCGGCGCTCGGCGCGGTGAGCAGTTCTTC.

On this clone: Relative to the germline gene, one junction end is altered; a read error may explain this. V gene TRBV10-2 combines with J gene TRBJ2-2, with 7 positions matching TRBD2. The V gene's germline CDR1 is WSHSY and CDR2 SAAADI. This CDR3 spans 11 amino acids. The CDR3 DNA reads TGCGCCAGCATGATGGGCGGGGGGCTGTTTTTT. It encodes CASMMGGGLFF.

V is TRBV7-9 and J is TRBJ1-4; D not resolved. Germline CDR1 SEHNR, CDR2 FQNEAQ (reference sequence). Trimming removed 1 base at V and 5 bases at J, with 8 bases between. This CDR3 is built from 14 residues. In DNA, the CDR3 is TGTGCCAGCAGCTTAGGTGGAGGGAATGAAAAACTGTTTTTT. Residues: CASSLGGGNEKLFF.

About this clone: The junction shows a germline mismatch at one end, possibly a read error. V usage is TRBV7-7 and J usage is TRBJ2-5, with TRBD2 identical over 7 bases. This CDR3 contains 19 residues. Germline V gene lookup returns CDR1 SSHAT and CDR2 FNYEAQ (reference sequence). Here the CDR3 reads CASSIPGTGASGPKETQYF. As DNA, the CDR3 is TGTGCTAGCAGCATCCCCGGTACCGGGGCTAGCGGACCCAAAGAGACCCAGTACTTC.

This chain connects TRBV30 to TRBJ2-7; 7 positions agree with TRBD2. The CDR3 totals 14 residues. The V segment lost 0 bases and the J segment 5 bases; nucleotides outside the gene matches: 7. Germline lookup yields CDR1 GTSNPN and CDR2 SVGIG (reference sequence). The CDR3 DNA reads TGTGCCTGGAGTGTGGGGGGGAGTCTACACGAGCAGTACTTC. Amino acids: CAWSVGGSLHEQYF.

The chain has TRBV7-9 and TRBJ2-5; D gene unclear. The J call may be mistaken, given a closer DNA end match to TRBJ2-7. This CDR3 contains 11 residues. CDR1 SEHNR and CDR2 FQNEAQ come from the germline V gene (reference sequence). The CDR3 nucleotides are TGTGCCAGCAGCGCCGACTACGAGCAGTACTTC. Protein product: CASSADYEQYF.

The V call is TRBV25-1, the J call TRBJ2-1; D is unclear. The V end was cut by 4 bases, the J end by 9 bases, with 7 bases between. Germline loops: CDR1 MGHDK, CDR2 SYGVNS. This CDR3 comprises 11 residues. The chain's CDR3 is CASSGAVEQFF. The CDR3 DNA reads TGTGCCAGCAGTGGGGCTGTTGAGCAGTTCTTC.

CDR3 coding DNA: TGTGCCAGCAGTCGGACAGGGGGCTCTCTGTACAATGAGCAGTTCTTC. Its protein is CASSRTGGSLYNEQFF. The chain links TRBV7-9 to TRBJ2-1, with TRBD1 identical over 11 bases. With 6 bases clipped from V and 4 bases from J, the junction kept 8 bases outside the gene matches. The CDR3 covers 16 residues. Germline V lookup: CDR1 SEHNR, CDR2 FQNEAQ (reference sequence).

CDR3 coding DNA: TGTGCCAGCAGTGGGGCCGCAGGGGAAGCTTTCTTT. Protein product: CASSGAAGEAFF. The chain joins TRBV25-1 to TRBJ1-1; possibly TRBD1 for D (5 bases). The CDR3 is made up of 12 amino acids. The germline gives CDR1 MGHDK, CDR2 SYGVNS. Trimming took 4 bases from V and 8 from J, leaving 11 bases between them.

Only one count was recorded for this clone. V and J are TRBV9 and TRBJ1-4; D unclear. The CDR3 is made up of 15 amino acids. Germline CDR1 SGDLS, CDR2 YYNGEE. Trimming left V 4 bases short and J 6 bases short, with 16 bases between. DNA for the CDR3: TGTGCCAGCAGCCCTCGGGGAGGGCTGGATGAAAAACTGTTTTTT. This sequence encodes CASSPRGGLDEKLFF.

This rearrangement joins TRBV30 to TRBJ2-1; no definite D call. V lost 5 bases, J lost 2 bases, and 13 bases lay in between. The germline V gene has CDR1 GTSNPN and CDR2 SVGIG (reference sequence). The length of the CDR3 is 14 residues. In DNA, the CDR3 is TGTGCCTGGCATCCCGGTCCAACCTACAATGAGCAGTTCTTC. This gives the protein CAWHPGPTYNEQFF.

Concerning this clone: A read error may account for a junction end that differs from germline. The CDR3 coding sequence is TGTGCTAGCAGTAGGGGACAGGGCGGGACCCAGTACTTC. Its protein is CASSRGQGGTQYF. V gene TRBV7-7 combines with J gene TRBJ2-5, with TRBD1 matching 9 bases. The CDR3 spans 13 residues. Germline V gene lookup returns CDR1 SSHAT and CDR2 FNYEAQ (reference sequence).

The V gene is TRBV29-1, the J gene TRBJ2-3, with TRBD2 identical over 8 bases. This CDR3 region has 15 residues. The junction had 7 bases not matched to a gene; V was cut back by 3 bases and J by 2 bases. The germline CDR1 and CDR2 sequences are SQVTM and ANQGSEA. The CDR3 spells CSVEGPGGLTDTQYF. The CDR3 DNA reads TGCAGCGTTGAGGGTCCGGGAGGGCTCACAGATACGCAGTATTTT.

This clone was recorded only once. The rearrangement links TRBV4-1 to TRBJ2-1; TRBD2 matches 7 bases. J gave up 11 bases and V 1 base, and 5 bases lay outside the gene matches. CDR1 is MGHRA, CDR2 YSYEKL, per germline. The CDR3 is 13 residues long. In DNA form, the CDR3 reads TGCGCCAGCAGCCAAGCTCAGCGGGAAAAGCAGTTCTTC. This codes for CASSQAQREKQFF.